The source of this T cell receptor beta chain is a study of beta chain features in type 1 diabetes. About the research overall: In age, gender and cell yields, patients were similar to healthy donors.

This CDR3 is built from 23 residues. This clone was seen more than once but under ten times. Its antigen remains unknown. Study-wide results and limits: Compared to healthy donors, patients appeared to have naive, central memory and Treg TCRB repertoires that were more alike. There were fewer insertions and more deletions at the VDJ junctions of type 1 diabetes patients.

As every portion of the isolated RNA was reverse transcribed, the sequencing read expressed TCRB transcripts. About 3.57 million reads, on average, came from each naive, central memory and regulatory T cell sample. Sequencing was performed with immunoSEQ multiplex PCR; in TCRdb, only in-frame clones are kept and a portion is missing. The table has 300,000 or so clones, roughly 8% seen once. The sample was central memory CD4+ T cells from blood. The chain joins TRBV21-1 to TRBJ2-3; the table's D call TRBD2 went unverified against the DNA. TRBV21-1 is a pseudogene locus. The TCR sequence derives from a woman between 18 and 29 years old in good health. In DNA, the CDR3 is TGTGCCAGCAGCAACCGGAGACAGGGGGCCAAGACTAGCGGGAGGCCTACAAAAGATACGCAGTATTTT. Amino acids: CASSNRRQGAKTSGRPTKDTQYF.